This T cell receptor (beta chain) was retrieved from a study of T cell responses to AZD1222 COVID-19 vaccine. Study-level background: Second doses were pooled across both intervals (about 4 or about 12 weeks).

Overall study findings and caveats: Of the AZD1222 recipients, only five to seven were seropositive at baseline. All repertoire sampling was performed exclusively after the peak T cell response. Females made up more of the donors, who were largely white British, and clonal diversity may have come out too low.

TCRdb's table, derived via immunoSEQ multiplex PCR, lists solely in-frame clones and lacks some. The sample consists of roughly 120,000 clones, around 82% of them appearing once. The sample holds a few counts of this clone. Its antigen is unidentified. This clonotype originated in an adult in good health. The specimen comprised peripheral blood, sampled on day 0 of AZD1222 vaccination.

CDR3: CASSPLNEQFF. CDR3 nucleotides: TGTGCCAGCAGTCCCCTCAATGAGCAGTTCTTC. The chain uses TRBV28 and TRBJ2-1, with D unclear. The CDR3 covers 11 residues. The V end lost 5 bases, the J end lost 6 bases, and 5 bases lay between the germline ends. Germline V gene data show CDR1 as MDHEN and CDR2 as SYDVKM.